One and the same sample provided the 31 T cell receptor beta chains below, sequenced in a study of OX40 agonist ivuxolimab in advanced cancers. Method: immunoSEQ multiplex PCR; TCRdb's copy keeps in-frame clones and lacks some. The data hold about 63,000 clones, with 75% to 90% observed a single time. The source was CD4+ or CD8+ T cells sorted from blood, collected in a trial of the OX40 agonist ivuxolimab. The receptor source for this set is an adult with an advanced solid tumor such as melanoma, head and neck, liver or kidney cancer.

The chain combines TRBV5-1 with TRBJ2-3; TRBD2 matches 9 bases. CDR1 SGHRS and CDR2 YFSETQ come from the germline V gene. The J segment lost 5 bases and the V segment lost 5 bases, leaving 9 bases of the junction unmatched. The CDR3 is made up of 15 amino acids. The CDR3 sequence: CASRRIAGVLDTQYF. In DNA form, the CDR3 reads TGCGCCAGCAGGAGGATAGCGGGAGTTCTAGATACGCAGTATTTT.

The gene calls are TRBV5-8 and TRBJ1-6; possibly TRBD1 for D (5 bases). Trimming pared 4 bases from V and 7 bases from J, leaving 15 bases between. Germline CDR1 and CDR2: SGHTS and YDEGEE. The CDR3 contains 15 residues. CDR3 in amino acids: CASSLGLGPNSPLHF. DNA of the CDR3: TGTGCCAGCAGCCTAGGACTGGGACCAAATTCACCCCTCCACTTT.

The V and J genes are TRBV7-2 and TRBJ2-1; D possibly corresponds to TRBD2 (5 bases). Germline CDR1 reads SGHTA; CDR2 reads FQGNSA. The CDR3 is 14 amino acids. Trimming took off 2 bases at V and 0 bases at J, with 5 bases between the two ends. CDR3 DNA sequence: TGTGCCAGCAGCTTACGGGGCTCCTACAATGAGCAGTTCTTC. It encodes CASSLRGSYNEQFF.

This chain joins TRBV19 and TRBJ1-2; D possibly corresponds to TRBD1 (5 bases). V lost 7 bases to trimming and J lost 8 bases, with 20 bases between them. This CDR3 has 14 amino acids. The germline CDR1 and CDR2 sequences are LNHDA and SQIVND (reference sequence). The CDR3 DNA follows: TGTGCCAGTACGTCAGGTCGGGCCGGGGGGGGCTACACCTTC. Protein sequence: CASTSGRAGGGYTF. The full variable domain, its missing parts supplied by reference TRBV19 and TRBJ1-2, is DGGITQSPKYLFRKEGQNVTLSCEQNLNHDAMYWYRQDPGQGLRLIYYSQIVNDFQKGDIAEGYSVSREKKESFPLTVTSAQKNPTAFYLCASTSGRAGGGYTFGSGTRLTVV.

There are a few counts of this clone. The chain links TRBV27 to TRBJ2-3; D possibly corresponds to TRBD2 (6 bases). Deletions cut 3 bases from V and 5 bases from J, with 21 bases between. Germline CDR1 and CDR2: MNHEY and SMNVEV (reference sequence). CDR3 size: 17 residues. CDR3 sequence (DNA): TGTGCCAGCAGTTTCCTAGGCGGGACGCCAAGGAGAGATACGCAGTATTTT. Amino acid sequence: CASSFLGGTPRRDTQYF.

The chain recombines TRBV5-5 with TRBJ1-3; 9 bases are a match to TRBD1. This CDR3 contains 16 residues. Germline loops: CDR1 SGHKS, CDR2 YYEKEE (reference sequence). V lost 0 bases, J lost 0 bases, and 1 base stayed unmatched. The CDR3 bases are TGTGCCAGCAGCTTGGCGACAGGGGGCTCTGGAAACACCATATATTTT. This sequence encodes CASSLATGGSGNTIYF. Full variable domain (missing parts from reference TRBV5-5 and TRBJ1-3): DAGVTQSPTHLIKTRGQQVTLRCSPISGHKSVSWYQQVLGQGPQFIFQYYEKEERGRGNFPDRFSARQFPNYSSELNVNALLLGDSALYLCASSLATGGSGNTIYFGEGSWLTVV.

This chain connects TRBV25-1 to TRBJ2-1; a possible D gene is TRBD2 (5 bases). V was cut by 6 bases and J by 0 bases, with 15 bases left in between. Germline values: CDR1 MGHDK, CDR2 SYGVNS. The CDR3 consists of 16 residues. In DNA form, the CDR3 reads TGTGCCAGCAGACGAACGGCGAGCGGCTCCTACAATGAGCAGTTCTTC. Its translation is CASRRTASGSYNEQFF.

This clone was recorded once. The DNA for the CDR3 is TGTGCCAGCAGGCCCCTAACAGGGATGGGCGAAAAACTGTTTTTT. This sequence encodes CASRPLTGMGEKLFF. V is TRBV6-1 and J is TRBJ1-4, with D possibly matching TRBD1 (6 bases). CDR1 and CDR2 from the germline V gene are MNHNS and SASEGT. V dropped 6 bases and J dropped 8 bases, with 19 bases sitting between them. The CDR3 spans 15 residues.

The rearrangement uses TRBV6-1 and TRBJ1-2; D is undetermined. This CDR3 is built from 14 residues. Trimming stripped 1 base from V and 4 bases from J, with 10 bases between. CDR1 and CDR2 from the germline V gene are MNHNS and SASEGT. This CDR3 is CASSEVSPFYGYTF. The CDR3 coding sequence is TGTGCCAGCAGTGAAGTGAGCCCATTCTATGGCTACACCTTC.

The V and J genes are TRBV7-3 and TRBJ2-1; the D is unclear. Germline-derived CDR1 and CDR2 are SGHTA and FQGTGA. The germline V and J ends were trimmed by 1 base and 4 bases, with 11 bases remaining between them. This CDR3 is 15 amino acids long. The CDR3 bases are TGTGCCAGCAGCTTAAACGGGCCGCAATACAATGAGCAGTTCTTC. Residues: CASSLNGPQYNEQFF.

The chain employs TRBV19 and TRBJ2-7, with D maybe TRBD2 (5 bases). Trimming took 0 bases from V and 0 from J, leaving 12 bases between them. The germline V gene encodes CDR1 LNHDA and CDR2 SQIVND (reference sequence). The length of the CDR3 is 16 residues. DNA for the CDR3: TGTGCCAGTAGTATAGATGGGAGCCAGAGCTCCTACGAGCAGTACTTC. It encodes CASSIDGSQSSYEQYF.

V is TRBV5-4 and J is TRBJ2-2; D might be TRBD1 (6 bases). The CDR3 totals 17 residues. Trimming took off 2 bases at V and 0 bases at J, with 14 bases between the two ends. Germline values: CDR1 SGHNT, CDR2 YYREEE (reference sequence). CDR3 sequence: CASSFKLRTANTGELFF. The CDR3 DNA is TGTGCCAGCAGCTTCAAACTCAGGACAGCGAACACCGGGGAGCTGTTTTTT.

V usage is TRBV5-4 and J usage is TRBJ2-1; no clear D gene. CDR3 length: 13 residues. Trimming stripped 0 bases from V and 4 bases from J, with 5 bases between. The germline CDR1 and CDR2 sequences are SGHNT and YYREEE (reference sequence). The CDR3 is CASSLGQYNEQFF. The CDR3 DNA sequence: TGTGCCAGCAGCTTGGGGCAGTACAATGAGCAGTTCTTC. The entire variable domain, with the rest obtained from reference TRBV5-4 and TRBJ2-1, is as follows: ETGVTQSPTHLIKTRGQQVTLRCSSQSGHNTVSWYQQALGQGPQFIFQYYREEENGRGNFPPRFSGLQFPNYSSELNVNALELDDSALYLCASSLGQYNEQFFGPGTRLTVL.

J is TRBJ2-4 and V is TRBV5-8, with TRBD2 matching 8 bases. Germline loops: CDR1 SGHTS, CDR2 YDEGEE. V was clipped by 0 bases and J by 9 bases; unmatched bases: 5. There are 14 residues in the CDR3. CDR3 sequence (DNA): TGTGCCAGCAGCTTGGAATACGGGAGGGGCATTCAGTACTTC. This sequence encodes CASSLEYGRGIQYF.

The CDR3 nucleotides are TGTGCCAGTAGTATAGGCAGGGTCGATCAGCCCCAGCATTTT. Translated, it gives CASSIGRVDQPQHF. The chain carries TRBV19 and TRBJ1-5; tentatively, D is TRBD1 (5 bases). This CDR3 comprises 14 residues. Deletions cut 1 base from V and 5 bases from J, with 9 bases between. From germline, CDR1 is LNHDA and CDR2 SQIVND (reference sequence).

This rearrangement joins TRBV5-6 to TRBJ2-1; TRBD2 matches 9 bases. The CDR3 is made up of 18 amino acids. Losses at the gene ends were 3 bases for V and 3 bases for J; bases not matched to a gene: 13. Germline assignment: CDR1 SGHDT and CDR2 YYEEEE. The CDR3 nucleotides are TGTGCCAGCAGCTCCCGCGGAATAGCGGGGGCCCACTACAATGAGCAGTTCTTC. Protein product: CASSSRGIAGAHYNEQFF.

This clone was counted once. The chain combines TRBV4-1 with TRBJ2-4; TRBD2 matches at 12 bases. Per germline, CDR1 MGHRA and CDR2 YSYEKL. The CDR3 sequence is 18 residues long. The junction had 12 bases not matched to a gene; V was cut back by 3 bases and J by 6 bases. The CDR3 reads CASSQTTSGSPSGNIQYF. CDR3 nucleotide sequence: TGCGCCAGCAGCCAGACGACTAGCGGGAGCCCGTCAGGAAACATTCAGTACTTC.

The chain recombines TRBV18 with TRBJ2-7; TRBD2 matches 8 bases. The CDR3 totals 14 residues. CDR1 and CDR2 from the germline V gene are KGHSH and LQKENI. Unmatched junction bases numbered 6, after V lost 3 bases and J lost 5 bases. CDR3 amino acids: CASSPPGGHHEQYF. Written as DNA, the CDR3 is TGTGCCAGCTCACCTCCGGGAGGGCACCACGAGCAGTACTTC.

In this sample, this clone turned up a few times. The chain uses TRBV28 and TRBJ2-7; 7 bases map to TRBD1. With 6 bases clipped from V and 4 bases from J, the junction kept 12 bases outside the gene matches. Germline CDR1 is MDHEN and CDR2 is SYDVKM. CDR3 length: 15 amino acids. Here the CDR3 DNA reads TGTGCCAGCAGACCTAGACAGGGCAGGAAATACGAGCAGTACTTC. It codes for CASRPRQGRKYEQYF.

This chain links TRBV6-1 with TRBJ1-5; no firm D call. Germline V gives CDR1 MNHNS, CDR2 SASEGT. Trimming cost V 2 bases and J 0 bases, with 8 bases left between them. The CDR3 covers 15 residues. The CDR3, as DNA: TGTGCCAGCAGTGAAAGACGGAATAGCAATCAGCCCCAGCATTTT. Amino acids: CASSERRNSNQPQHF.

This clone was counted a single time. This chain joins TRBV7-9 and TRBJ2-6; D not certain. V dropped 3 bases and J dropped 6 bases, with 15 bases sitting between them. CDR1 SEHNR and CDR2 FQNEAQ come from the germline V gene (reference sequence). The CDR3 contains 16 residues. The CDR3 protein is CASSFERSKVANVLTF. Here the CDR3 DNA reads TGTGCCAGCAGCTTTGAGCGATCGAAGGTGGCCAACGTCCTGACTTTC.

The gene calls are TRBV15 and TRBJ2-7; D possibly uses TRBD1 or TRBD2 (6 bases each). The V end lost 4 bases, the J end lost 2 bases, and 12 bases lay between the germline ends. Per germline, CDR1 LNHNV and CDR2 YYDKDF (reference sequence). This CDR3 is 14 amino acids long. The CDR3 coding sequence is TGTGCCACCAGCAATATCGGGGGCCCCTACGAGCAGTACTTC. It yields the protein CATSNIGGPYEQYF.

The chain joins TRBV6-5 to TRBJ2-7, with TRBD2 identical over 8 bases. Unmatched junction bases numbered 10, after V lost 5 bases and J lost 4 bases. The V gene's germline CDR1 is MNHEY and CDR2 SVGAGI. The CDR3 totals 15 residues. The CDR3 protein is CASSTSQRGSYEQYF. As DNA, the CDR3 is TGTGCCAGCAGTACCTCCCAGCGGGGGTCTTACGAGCAGTACTTC.

This rearrangement joins TRBV6-5 to TRBJ2-3, with D unclear. V lost 2 bases, J lost 5 bases, and 8 bases lay in between. This CDR3 has 13 residues. In germline, CDR1 is MNHEY, CDR2 SVGAGI. CDR3 amino acids: CASSYTDGDTQYF. The DNA of the CDR3 is TGTGCCAGCAGTTACACCGATGGAGATACGCAGTATTTT.

The chain is built from TRBV6-1 and TRBJ1-6, with D perhaps TRBD1 (6 bases). Trimming stripped 6 bases from V and 9 bases from J, with 12 bases between. The CDR3 has 13 amino acids. Per the germline V gene, CDR1 is MNHNS and CDR2 is SASEGT. The DNA for the CDR3 is TGTGCCAGCAGGCAGGGGATCGGTTCACCCCTCCACTTT. Encoded protein: CASRQGIGSPLHF.

The J gene is TRBJ2-5, the V gene TRBV9; D not resolved. The CDR3 loop spans 12 amino acids. V gave up 3 bases and J gave up 4 bases, with 7 bases separating them. Germline V lookup: CDR1 SGDLS, CDR2 YYNGEE. The chain's CDR3 is CASSALSETQYF. CDR3 nucleotides: TGTGCCAGCAGCGCGTTATCAGAGACCCAGTACTTC.

In this sample, this clone turned up once. Other DNA sequences in the sample encode the same CDR3. This chain joins TRBV7-3 and TRBJ2-2; no clear D. Germline V gives CDR1 SGHTA, CDR2 FQGTGA. This CDR3 comprises 12 residues. V was clipped by 6 bases and J by 0 bases, with 2 bases between them. The CDR3 DNA follows: TGTGCCAGCAGTTCGAACACCGGGGAGCTGTTTTTT. Translating it yields CASSSNTGELFF.

This clone was observed a single time. V gene TRBV27 combines with J gene TRBJ2-3, with D perhaps matching TRBD1 or TRBD2 (5 bases each). Trimming cost V 3 bases and J 8 bases, with 15 bases left between them. The CDR3 spans 14 residues. The germline V gene encodes CDR1 MNHEY and CDR2 SMNVEV (reference sequence). The DNA for the CDR3 is TGTGCCAGCAGTTTTAAAGGGGCTCGGGGTACGCAGTATTTT. Translated: CASSFKGARGTQYF.

The count of this clone is one. The chain recombines TRBV7-3 with TRBJ2-1; 12 nucleotides line up with TRBD2. The CDR3 covers 15 residues. The trim removed 5 bases at V and 2 bases at J, leaving 1 base unmatched. The germline gives CDR1 SGHTA, CDR2 FQGTGA. Written as DNA, the CDR3 is TGTGCCAGCAGCCGGACTAGCGGGGCCTACAATGAGCAGTTCTTC. This sequence encodes CASSRTSGAYNEQFF.

This chain connects TRBV19 to TRBJ2-5; D is unresolved. CDR3 length equals 14 residues. Germline CDR1 LNHDA, CDR2 SQIVND (reference sequence). The CDR3 DNA sequence: TGTGCGTCTAAAGCCAGGATGGAACAAGAGACCCAGTACTTC. It specifies CASKARMEQETQYF.

V gene TRBV19 combines with J gene TRBJ1-5, with 11 bases aligning to TRBD1. V lost 3 bases and J lost 6; bases outside the gene matches: 4. CDR3 length: 15 amino acids. CDR1 is LNHDA and CDR2 is SQIVND in the germline V gene (reference sequence). CDR3 region: CASSIRTGGTQPQHF. Written as DNA, the CDR3 is TGTGCCAGTAGTATTCGGACAGGGGGCACTCAGCCCCAGCATTTT. Based on the CDR3 plus reference TRBV19 and TRBJ1-5, the full variable domain is DGGITQSPKYLFRKEGQNVTLSCEQNLNHDAMYWYRQDPGQGLRLIYYSQIVNDFQKGDIAEGYSVSREKKESFPLTVTSAQKNPTAFYLCASSIRTGGTQPQHFGDGTRLSIL.